A selection of T cell receptor beta chains follows, all from one sample in a study of T cell responses to AZD1222 COVID-19 vaccine. Using immunoSEQ multiplex PCR, the repertoire was profiled, and TCRdb retains in-frame clones only, with some absent. In the table there are roughly 97,000 clones, about 88% of which are singletons. The material was peripheral blood, obtained on day 0 of AZD1222 vaccination. The receptors shown here come from an adult in good health. CDR3s include the opening cysteine and the closing phenylalanine or tryptophan. D genes are given only for firm matches. Expanded clones get a size class; other rows say once, few or many, or leave the size out.

DNA: TGCAGCGTTTCGGGCGGGGGAGACTACGAGCAGTACTTC
CDR3: CSVSGGGDYEQYF
length: 13
size: NA
D: TRBD2
J: TRBJ2-7
V: TRBV29-1

DNA: TGTGCCAGTAGAGGGACACAGGATGGCAATCAGCCCCAGCATTTT
CDR3: CASRGTQDGNQPQHF
length: 15
size: NA
D: NA
J: TRBJ1-5
V: TRBV19

DNA: TGCAGCGTTCGCAGTATAACCTACGAGCAGTACTTC
CDR3: CSVRSITYEQYF
length: 12
size: NA
D: NA
J: TRBJ2-7
V: TRBV29-1

DNA: TGTGCCAGCAACCCGGGACTGCAAGAGACCCAGTACTTC
CDR3: CASNPGLQETQYF
length: 13
size: few
D: NA
J: TRBJ2-5
V: TRBV12-3/TRBV12-4

DNA: TGTGCCAGCTCACCGAATTTAGCCGAAAAACTGTTTTTT
CDR3: CASSPNLAEKLFF
length: 13
size: NA
D: NA
J: TRBJ1-4
V: TRBV18

DNA: TGTGCCAGCAGCCAATGGACACGGCCCTACGAGCAGTACTTC
CDR3: CASSQWTRPYEQYF
length: 14
size: NA
D: NA
J: TRBJ2-7
V: TRBV14

DNA: TGTGCCAGCAGTGGCGGCGGGCGATGGACCCAGTACTTC
CDR3: CASSGGGRWTQYF
length: 13
size: NA
D: NA
J: TRBJ2-5
V: TRBV25-1

DNA: TGCGCCAGCAGCTTGGGGGCGGGTGGTACCTACGAGCAGTACTTC
CDR3: CASSLGAGGTYEQYF
length: 15
size: NA
D: NA
J: TRBJ2-7
V: TRBV5-1

DNA: TGTGCCAGCAGTTCTACCACTGAAGCTTTCTTT
CDR3: CASSSTTEAFF
length: 11
size: NA
D: NA
J: TRBJ1-1
V: TRBV6-5

DNA: TGTGCCAGCAGTTTATCGGCAGGGTTTAGGGGGACCCAGTACTTC
CDR3: CASSLSAGFRGTQYF
length: 15
size: NA
D: NA
J: TRBJ2-5
V: TRBV28

DNA: TGTGCCACCAGTGATGGGGGGGGAAACACCATATATTTT
CDR3: CATSDGGGNTIYF
length: 13
size: NA
D: NA
J: TRBJ1-3
V: TRBV24-1

DNA: TGTGCCAGCAGCTTAGTCCCCCAGAGGGGAGCCGCCTATGGCTACACCTTC
CDR3: CASSLVPQRGAAYGYTF
length: 17
size: NA
D: NA
J: TRBJ1-2
V: TRBV7-9

DNA: TGTGCCTGGAGTGTAGTCCCTAGCGGGGGGGCCGGGGAGCTGTTTTTT
CDR3: CAWSVVPSGGAGELFF
length: 16
size: NA
D: TRBD2
J: TRBJ2-2
V: TRBV30

DNA: TGTGCCAGCAGACCCATAACAGGGCCCTACGAGCAGTACTTC
CDR3: CASRPITGPYEQYF
length: 14
size: NA
D: NA
J: TRBJ2-7
V: TRBV6-5

DNA: TGTGCCAGCGCCACGACAGGGAGTAATGAAAAACTGTTTTTT
CDR3: CASATTGSNEKLFF
length: 14
size: NA
D: TRBD1
J: TRBJ1-4
V: TRBV28

DNA: TGTGCCAGCAGCTTAGCCGGCCTCTCTGGAAACACCATATATTTT
CDR3: CASSLAGLSGNTIYF
length: 15
size: NA
D: NA
J: TRBJ1-3
V: TRBV7-2

DNA: TGTGCCAGCAGTTCAAGCTTAGCCACAGCGAACACTGAAGCTTTCTTT
CDR3: CASSSSLATANTEAFF
length: 16
size: NA
D: NA
J: TRBJ1-1
V: TRBV27

DNA: TGTGCCAGCAGCTTGAGGGAACCTAGCCACACCTTC
CDR3: CASSLREPSHTF
length: 12
size: once
D: NA
J: TRBJ1-2
V: TRBV7-9

DNA: TGTGCCAGCAGCAGACAGGGGGAGAACTATGGCTACACCTTC
CDR3: CASSRQGENYGYTF
length: 14
size: NA
D: TRBD1
J: TRBJ1-2
V: TRBV5-4

DNA: TGCGCCAGCAGCTTGACCTGGAGGGAAGAGACCCAGTACTTC
CDR3: CASSLTWREETQYF
length: 14
size: NA
D: NA
J: TRBJ2-5
V: TRBV5-1

DNA: TGCGCCAGCAGCCAAGACGTCAGGGGACCCTACGAGCAGTACTTC
CDR3: CASSQDVRGPYEQYF
length: 15
size: NA
D: NA
J: TRBJ2-7
V: TRBV4-1

DNA: TGTGCCAGCAGCCAGACTAGCGGGGGGGCCGTAGATACGCAGTATTTT
CDR3: CASSQTSGGAVDTQYF
length: 16
size: NA
D: TRBD2
J: TRBJ2-3
V: TRBV4-2

DNA: TGTGCCAGCAGCTCCCAGGGGGGGATAACTAATGAAAAACTGTTTTTT
CDR3: CASSSQGGITNEKLFF
length: 16
size: NA
D: TRBD1
J: TRBJ1-4
V: TRBV28

DNA: TGTGCCAGCAGTCGCACCCGCACCGGGACAGGGGACAATCAGCCCCAGCATTTT
CDR3: CASSRTRTGTGDNQPQHF
length: 18
size: few
D: TRBD1
J: TRBJ1-5
V: TRBV6-6

DNA: TGCGCCAGCAGCTTGCGGGGGCTCGATGAAAAACTGTTTTTT
CDR3: CASSLRGLDEKLFF
length: 14
size: NA
D: NA
J: TRBJ1-4
V: TRBV5-1

DNA: TGTGCCAGCAGCGCTGGACTTGGGCCGAATGAAAAACTGTTTTTT
CDR3: CASSAGLGPNEKLFF
length: 15
size: few
D: NA
J: TRBJ1-4
V: TRBV21-1

DNA: TGTGCCAGCAGCTTCTCCCGGACAGGGGGGGAGACCCAGTACTTC
CDR3: CASSFSRTGGETQYF
length: 15
size: NA
D: TRBD1
J: TRBJ2-5
V: TRBV7-2

DNA: TGTGCCAGCAGCCAAGTGCTAAACAACAGGGGACGTTCTAGGGCCCTCCACTTT
CDR3: CASSQVLNNRGRSRALHF
length: 18
size: once
D: TRBD1
J: TRBJ1-6
V: TRBV4-2

DNA: TGTGCCAGCAGCCCTAGCGGTTCTGAAGCTTTCTTT
CDR3: CASSPSGSEAFF
length: 12
size: NA
D: NA
J: TRBJ1-1
V: TRBV7-9

DNA: TGTGCCAGCAGCGTAGGTCGGCAGATGGACTATGGCTACACCTTC
CDR3: CASSVGRQMDYGYTF
length: 15
size: NA
D: NA
J: TRBJ1-2
V: TRBV9

DNA: TGTGCCACCTTCCGGGACACTGAAGCTTTCTTT
CDR3: CATFRDTEAFF
length: 11
size: NA
D: NA
J: TRBJ1-1
V: TRBV28

DNA: TGTGCCAGCAGCTTAGGGGGAAACTATGGCTACACCTTC
CDR3: CASSLGGNYGYTF
length: 13
size: NA
D: NA
J: TRBJ1-2
V: TRBV7-8

DNA: TGTGCCAGCAGCCACTCGAGACTAGTGTACACCGGGGAGCTGTTTTTT
CDR3: CASSHSRLVYTGELFF
length: 16
size: NA
D: NA
J: TRBJ2-2
V: TRBV11-2

DNA: TGTGCCAGCAGTAGAGACGCGGCGACGGGAAACACCATATATTTT
CDR3: CASSRDAATGNTIYF
length: 15
size: NA
D: NA
J: TRBJ1-3
V: TRBV2

DNA: TGTGCCACCAGCAGAGATCAGGGGAACGATCAGACCCAGCATTTT
CDR3: CATSRDQGNDQTQHF
length: 15
size: NA
D: NA
J: TRBJ1-5
V: TRBV15

DNA: TGTGCCAGTAGTACCACGGGACACATGAACACTGAAGCTTTCTTT
CDR3: CASSTTGHMNTEAFF
length: 15
size: once
D: NA
J: TRBJ1-1
V: TRBV19

DNA: TGTGCCAGCAGCTTAAGCGGGAAACTACAAGAGACCCAGTACTTC
CDR3: CASSLSGKLQETQYF
length: 15
size: NA
D: TRBD2
J: TRBJ2-5
V: TRBV28

DNA: TGCGCCAGCAGTGGAAGGGGCAGGGAAGCTTTCTTT
CDR3: CASSGRGREAFF
length: 12
size: NA
D: NA
J: TRBJ1-1
V: TRBV10-1

DNA: TGTGCCAGCAGTGACTCCGGTTCAAGGGCCGATACGCAGTATTTT
CDR3: CASSDSGSRADTQYF
length: 15
size: NA
D: NA
J: TRBJ2-3
V: TRBV6-4

DNA: TGCGCCAGCAGCCCCCTCAAACCCGGGACTAGCGTCTACAATGAGCAGTTCTTC
CDR3: CASSPLKPGTSVYNEQFF
length: 18
size: NA
D: TRBD2
J: TRBJ2-1
V: TRBV4-3

DNA: TGTGCCAGCAGCTTAAGTGCACGAGGGGAGACCCAGTACTTC
CDR3: CASSLSARGETQYF
length: 14
size: few
D: NA
J: TRBJ2-5
V: TRBV7-2

DNA: TGCGCCAGCAGCGGGGGACAGTATGGAAACACCATATATTTT
CDR3: CASSGGQYGNTIYF
length: 14
size: NA
D: TRBD1
J: TRBJ1-3
V: TRBV5-1

DNA: TGTGCCAGCAGCTTGGTTATAAGCGATACGCAGTATTTT
CDR3: CASSLVISDTQYF
length: 13
size: NA
D: NA
J: TRBJ2-3
V: TRBV7-9

DNA: TGTGCCAGCAGCAGGGGGGCTTTCCTCACCGGGGAGCTGTTTTTT
CDR3: CASSRGAFLTGELFF
length: 15
size: NA
D: NA
J: TRBJ2-2
V: TRBV27

DNA: TGTGCCAGCAGTTCGGGACGCCGAAGGACTGGAAACACCATATATTTT
CDR3: CASSSGRRRTGNTIYF
length: 16
size: NA
D: NA
J: TRBJ1-3
V: TRBV6-5

DNA: TGTGCCAGCAGTCCACAGGGGGCGGAGACCCAGTACTTC
CDR3: CASSPQGAETQYF
length: 13
size: NA
D: TRBD1
J: TRBJ2-5
V: TRBV7-3

DNA: TGTGCCAGCAGCGTAGGACTAGCGGGGGGTGGAGAGCAGTTCTTC
CDR3: CASSVGLAGGGEQFF
length: 15
size: NA
D: TRBD2
J: TRBJ2-1
V: TRBV9

DNA: TGTGCCAGCAGCTCCCAGGGTTATGGCTACACCTTC
CDR3: CASSSQGYGYTF
length: 12
size: NA
D: NA
J: TRBJ1-2
V: TRBV9

DNA: TGTGCCAGTAGTTCTTTTAACTATGGCTACACCTTC
CDR3: CASSSFNYGYTF
length: 12
size: NA
D: NA
J: TRBJ1-2
V: TRBV19

DNA: TGTGCCAGCAGAAGACAGGTAGGGGGAATGAACACTGAAGCTTTCTTT
CDR3: CASRRQVGGMNTEAFF
length: 16
size: NA
D: NA
J: TRBJ1-1
V: TRBV7-2

DNA: TGTGCCAGCAGCGTGGATCCAGATACGCAGTATTTT
CDR3: CASSVDPDTQYF
length: 12
size: NA
D: NA
J: TRBJ2-3
V: TRBV9

DNA: TGTGCCAGCAGCTTAGGCTGGCAGCGGGAGACCCAGTACTTC
CDR3: CASSLGWQRETQYF
length: 14
size: NA
D: NA
J: TRBJ2-5
V: TRBV11-2

DNA: TGCGCCAGCAGCTTGGACGGGGGTTCGACTAATGAAAAACTGTTTTTT
CDR3: CASSLDGGSTNEKLFF
length: 16
size: NA
D: NA
J: TRBJ1-4
V: TRBV5-1